This T cell receptor beta chain comes out of a study of blood T cell repertoires in COVID-19. The wider study: The origin of the acute and convalescent COVID-19 samples was the United States, Italy and Spain. From T cells, B-cell-depleted T cells, or PBMCs came the material, which was cDNA or gDNA.

The CDR3 contains 13 residues. V shed 4 bases and J 6 bases; nucleotides not matched to a gene: 5. In the authors' methods: Researchers report that nucleated cell counts were estimated from reference gene primer amplification. TCRdb's table, derived via immunoSEQ multiplex PCR, lists solely in-frame clones and lacks some. The D gene and trimming were derived from the DNA, and the V and J assignments and clone size from that table. Of 350,000 to 400,000 clones listed, approximately 91% are singletons. All exposed participants met a person with COVID-19 within 2 weeks before entering the study. The receptor's source is a woman aged 35 to 49 who had been exposed to COVID-19. The chain joins TRBV12-3 or TRBV12-4 to TRBJ1-2, with TRBD1 matching over 7 bases. Sample: PBMCs or T cells enriched from blood (not recorded which). CDR3 sequence reads: CASSYTGDHGYTF. CDR3 DNA sequence: TGTGCCAGCAGTTACACAGGGGACCATGGCTACACCTTC.